These 30 T cell receptor beta chains came from one sample sequenced in a study of metastatic and nonmetastatic thyroid tumors. Until they underwent thyroid surgery, no patient had received any treatment. TCRdb re-processed the PCR reads through MiXCR. Seen here are about 21,000 clones, about a sixth observed once, and the top ten hold more than 9%. Sequencing was done on a sample of tumor tissue. These receptors were collected from a female donor with papillary thyroid cancer or a benign thyroid nodule (not recorded which). Some clones in this sample may be carry-over from other donors' samples.

Many counts were recorded for this clone. The sample holds other DNA sequences that translate to the same CDR3. CDR3 region: CATSRASDNIYEQYF. The CDR3 bases are TGTGCCACCAGCAGAGCCTCGGACAACATCTACGAGCAGTACTTC. The rearrangement links TRBV15 to TRBJ2-7; D might be TRBD1 (5 bases). The V end was cut by 1 base, the J end by 3 bases, with 13 bases between. Per germline, CDR1 LNHNV and CDR2 YYDKDF (reference sequence). This CDR3 is built from 15 residues.

This clone was seen many times. This may come from a read error, since a much larger clone is one base off. The chain uses TRBV12-3 or TRBV12-4 and TRBJ2-7; the D gene is possibly TRBD2 (6 bases). V was trimmed by 1 base and J by 9 bases, leaving 16 bases between them. This CDR3 spans 14 amino acids. CDR3 loop: CASSLDGSLDVQYF. The CDR3 bases are TGTGCCAGCAGTTTAGACGGGAGTCTCGACGTGCAGTACTTC.

This clone was found many times. The chain couples TRBV7-9 to TRBJ1-6; no clear D. CDR3 size: 12 residues. Germline CDR1 and CDR2: SEHNR and FQNEAQ (reference sequence). The germline V and J ends were trimmed by 1 base and 7 bases, with 2 bases remaining between them. CDR3 DNA sequence: TGTGCCAGCAGCTTAGTGAATTCACCCCTCCACTTT. Protein sequence: CASSLVNSPLHF.

This clone came up many times. The V call is TRBV9, the J call TRBJ2-7, with 8 bases that match TRBD1. After removal of 4 bases from V and 3 bases from J, the junction contained 9 bases not matched to a gene. The germline CDR1 and CDR2 sequences are SGDLS and YYNGEE. The CDR3 sequence is 15 residues long. The CDR3 DNA reads TGTGCCAGCAGCCCCCGGGGACAGGCAGACTACGAGCAGTACTTC. Protein product: CASSPRGQADYEQYF.

V is TRBV5-5 and J is TRBJ1-1, with 7 bases matching TRBD1. Germline V gives CDR1 SGHKS, CDR2 YYEKEE (reference sequence). This CDR3 has 15 amino acids. After removal of 3 bases from V and 3 bases from J, the junction contained 8 bases not matched to a gene. CDR3 nucleotides: TGTGCCAGCAGCTCGGGTGACAGGGTGTACACTGAAGCTTTCTTT. Encoded protein: CASSSGDRVYTEAFF.

This clone occurred many times. This chain links TRBV6-1 with TRBJ1-1, with 8 bases that match TRBD1. V lost 6 bases to trimming and J lost 11 bases; unmatched junction nucleotides: 5. Germline CDR1 reads MNHNS; CDR2 reads SASEGT. The CDR3 consists of 11 residues. CDR3 DNA: TGTGCCAGCAGGACAGGGGAGAGGGCTTTCTTT. It codes for CASRTGERAFF.

This clone was detected many times. The chain links TRBV28 to TRBJ1-1; D ambiguous. The germline V gene has CDR1 MDHEN and CDR2 SYDVKM. V shed 10 bases and J shed 4 bases, with 16 bases lying between them. The CDR3 is 13 amino acids. The DNA for the CDR3 is TGTGCCACGTATGGCGGGGTTCGCACTGAAGCTTTCTTT. Translation gives CATYGGVRTEAFF.

This clone was recorded at least ten times. The chain joins TRBV27 to TRBJ1-2; D is possibly TRBD1 (5 bases). The CDR3 is made up of 13 amino acids. V lost 4 bases and J 2 bases, leaving 8 bases between the germline ends. The germline V gene encodes CDR1 MNHEY and CDR2 SMNVEV (reference sequence). This chain's CDR3 is CASSSEGNYGYTF. The CDR3 bases are TGTGCCAGCAGTTCCGAGGGGAACTATGGCTACACCTTC.

The sample holds many counts of this clone. This chain links TRBV28 with TRBJ2-2; D unresolved. Trimming took 5 bases from V and 6 from J, leaving 10 bases between them. The V gene's germline CDR1 is MDHEN and CDR2 SYDVKM. The CDR3 has 13 residues. The CDR3 protein is CASSRTGAGELFF. CDR3 DNA sequence: TGTGCCAGCAGTCGAACTGGGGCCGGGGAGCTGTTTTTT.

Comment on this clone: This may stem from a read error, because a much larger clone lies one nucleotide away. Other DNA sequences in the sample encode the same CDR3. This chain uses TRBV20-1 with TRBJ2-4, with 10 positions matching TRBD2. With 6 bases clipped from V and 0 bases from J, the junction kept 8 bases outside the gene matches. Per the germline V gene, CDR1 is DFQATT and CDR2 is SNEGSKA (reference sequence). The CDR3 runs 16 residues. CDR3 protein: CSASSGGALAKNIQYF. The DNA for the CDR3 is TGCAGTGCCTCCAGCGGGGGGGCACTAGCCAAAAACATTCAGTACTTC.

This clone appeared many times. The chain employs TRBV5-7 and TRBJ2-6, with D perhaps matching TRBD1 or TRBD2 (5 bases each). TRBV5-7 carries the ORF label, with uncertain function. The CDR3 runs 18 residues. Trimming took off 3 bases at V and 0 bases at J, with 16 bases between the two ends. In nucleotides, the CDR3 is TGTGCCAGCAGCTGGGGACGGGGCGTGGGCTCTGGGGCCAACGTCCTGACTTTC. Its protein product is CASSWGRGVGSGANVLTF.

The sample holds many counts of this clone. The chain links TRBV18 to TRBJ1-4; D is perhaps TRBD1 (6 bases). Per the germline V gene, CDR1 is KGHSH and CDR2 is LQKENI. Between the trimmed V and J ends, which lost 1 base and 7 bases, there was a span of 13 bases. The CDR3 is made up of 15 amino acids. The CDR3 nucleotides are TGTGCCAGCTCACCACAGGGCGGAGGGGGTGAAAAACTGTTTTTT. Amino acids: CASSPQGGGGEKLFF.

In its sample, this clone ranks as medium-sized (0.01 to 0.1%). CDR3 sequence: CASSYQGGSGGYTF. The CDR3 DNA follows: TGTGCCAGCAGTTACCAGGGGGGTTCGGGCGGCTACACCTTC. The chain has TRBV6-5 and TRBJ1-2, with 7 bases aligning to TRBD1. The CDR3 has 14 residues. Germline CDR1 MNHEY, CDR2 SVGAGI. V dropped 2 bases and J dropped 8; count of bases not matched to a gene: 8.

The sample holds one count of this clone. One base away lies a much larger clone, so this may be a sequencing read error. The chain combines TRBV10-3 with TRBJ2-6; D unclear. Trimming shortened V by 2 bases and J by 0 bases, and 17 bases separated the two germline ends. The CDR3 spans 19 residues. Germline CDR1 reads ENHRY; CDR2 reads SYGVKD. Here the CDR3 DNA reads TGTGCCATCAGTGAGGGCCCGGTGGCGATTCTCTCTGGGGCCAACGTCCTGACTTTC. This codes for CAISEGPVAILSGANVLTF.

This clone was recorded a few times. The rearrangement joins TRBV15 to TRBJ1-1; unclear D gene. CDR3 size: 12 residues. In germline, CDR1 is LNHNV, CDR2 YYDKDF (reference sequence). Trimming took off 0 bases at V and 11 bases at J, with 10 bases between the two ends. The CDR3 sequence: CATSRDIWRAFF. In DNA, the CDR3 is TGTGCCACCAGCAGAGATATATGGCGCGCTTTCTTT.

The sample holds a few counts of this clone. The chain combines TRBV25-1 with TRBJ2-3; D remains ambiguous. The CDR3 is made up of 16 amino acids. CDR1 is MGHDK and CDR2 is SYGVNS in the germline V gene. V shed 7 bases and J shed 1 base, with 18 bases lying between them. In nucleotides, the CDR3 is TGTGCCAGCATTACCGGAAGGATCTCAGGCACAGATACGCAGTATTTT. Protein sequence: CASITGRISGTDTQYF.

There are many counts of this clone. V and J are TRBV25-1 and TRBJ1-6, with no clear D. The V gene lost 0 bases and the J gene lost 6 bases, with 3 bases spanning the gap. CDR1 and CDR2 (germline): MGHDK, SYGVNS. The CDR3 runs 13 residues. The CDR3 here is CASSEYVNSPLHF. CDR3 in DNA: TGTGCCAGCAGTGAATATGTTAATTCACCCCTCCACTTT.

Here the CDR3 DNA reads TGTGCCTGGATAGTGGGTAATCGGGGGTCCGAGCAGTACTTC. Protein: CAWIVGNRGSEQYF. J is TRBJ2-7 and V is TRBV30; weak D call: TRBD2 (6 bases). Germline V CDR1 and CDR2: GTSNPN, SVGIG (reference sequence). The CDR3 extends over 14 amino acids. V was cut by 4 bases and J by 6 bases, with 19 bases left in between.

With regard to this clone: A read error may be the cause here, since a much bigger clone is one base away. The J gene is TRBJ2-5, the V gene TRBV9; the D is unclear. The CDR3 is made up of 13 amino acids. The germline V gene encodes CDR1 SGDLS and CDR2 YYNGEE. CDR3 sequence: CASSDVNQDTQYF. In DNA, the CDR3 is TGTGCCAGCAGCGACGTAAACCAAGATACCCAGTACTTC.

This clone has a count of ten or more. The chain recombines TRBV19 with TRBJ1-1; weak D call: TRBD1 (5 bases). Germline loops: CDR1 LNHDA, CDR2 SQIVND (reference sequence). The CDR3 is 14 residues long. Between the trimmed V and J ends, which lost 5 bases and 2 bases, there was a span of 12 bases. The CDR3 region has the DNA TGTGCCAGTAGTCCCAGGGATGACAACACTGAAGCTTTCTTT. Amino acids: CASSPRDDNTEAFF.

This clone was detected many times. The chain carries TRBV11-2 and TRBJ2-7; 14 nucleotides agree with TRBD2. Germline V gene data show CDR1 as SGHAT and CDR2 as FQNNGV. V lost 4 bases and J lost 3; bases outside the gene matches: 2. This CDR3 spans 15 amino acids. DNA of the CDR3: TGTGCCAGCAGCTCCGGACTAGCGGGGGGCTACGAGCAGTACTTC. Protein sequence: CASSSGLAGGYEQYF.

This clone appeared a few times. The gene calls are TRBV28 and TRBJ2-7; D remains unclear. Looked up from germline, CDR1 is MDHEN and CDR2 is SYDVKM. Trimming cost V 7 bases and J 4 bases, with 5 bases left between them. The CDR3 has 10 amino acids. The CDR3 nucleotides read TGTGCCAGCAAACAATACGAGCAGTACTTC. It is translated as CASKQYEQYF.

This clone is classed as medium-sized. The gene calls are TRBV15 and TRBJ1-6; D is perhaps TRBD1 (6 bases). CDR1 is LNHNV and CDR2 is YYDKDF in the germline V gene (reference sequence). Between the trimmed V and J ends, which lost 0 bases and 8 bases, there was a span of 8 bases. This CDR3 spans 14 amino acids. The DNA of the CDR3 is TGTGCCACCAGCAGAGATAGGGGGGATTCACCCCTCCACTTT. Amino acids: CATSRDRGDSPLHF. Full variable domain (rest looked up from reference TRBV15 and TRBJ1-6): DAMVIQNPRYQVTQFGKPVTLSCSQTLNHNVMYWYQQKSSQAPKLLFHYYDKDFNNEADTPDNFQSRRPNTSFCFLDIRSPGLGDTAMYLCATSRDRGDSPLHFGNGTRLTVT.

This clone was recorded many times. The chain recombines TRBV19 with TRBJ1-1; D perhaps matches TRBD1 (6 bases). Trimming stripped 1 base from V and 12 bases from J, with 12 bases between. Per the germline V gene, CDR1 is LNHDA and CDR2 is SQIVND (reference sequence). This CDR3 spans 12 amino acids. CDR3 region: CASSIGGGNSFF. For the CDR3, the DNA is TGTGCCAGTAGTATAGGAGGGGGGAATTCTTTCTTT.

This clone occurred many times. The chain recombines TRBV19 with TRBJ2-4; D is unresolved. This CDR3 region has 17 residues. Germline CDR1 is LNHDA and CDR2 is SQIVND (reference sequence). V was trimmed by 3 bases and J by 0 bases, leaving 15 bases between them. CDR3: CASSMRSWIIAKNIQYF. CDR3 nucleotide sequence: TGTGCCAGTAGTATGAGAAGTTGGATCATAGCCAAAAACATTCAGTACTTC.

The V gene is TRBV4-1, the J gene TRBJ2-1, with D unresolved. V lost 3 bases and J 3 bases, leaving 12 bases between the germline ends. CDR1 and CDR2 (germline): MGHRA, YSYEKL. CDR3 length: 15 amino acids. The CDR3 coding sequence is TGCGCCAGCAGCCATACAAGGACGGTCTACAATGAGCAGTTCTTC. Translation gives CASSHTRTVYNEQFF.

In this sample, this clone turned up many times. This chain connects TRBV5-1 to TRBJ1-2; 7 nucleotides line up with TRBD1. V lost 6 bases, J lost 6 bases, and 8 bases stayed unmatched. Germline V gene data show CDR1 as SGHRS and CDR2 as YFSETQ. CDR3 size: 13 residues. This chain's CDR3 is CASNFQGGDGYTF. Written as DNA, the CDR3 is TGCGCCAGCAATTTCCAGGGGGGCGATGGCTACACCTTC.

The V gene is TRBV9, the J gene TRBJ2-2; TRBD1 aligns across 7 bases. The V gene's germline CDR1 is SGDLS and CDR2 YYNGEE. V was pared by 2 bases and J by 6 bases, with 7 bases of the junction left unmatched. The length of the CDR3 is 15 residues. Here the CDR3 reads CASSVQGVIAGELFF. The CDR3 DNA reads TGTGCCAGCAGCGTCCAGGGGGTTATCGCCGGGGAGCTGTTTTTT. Based on the CDR3 plus reference TRBV9 and TRBJ2-2, the full variable domain is DSGVTQTPKHLITATGQRVTLRCSPRSGDLSVYWYQQSLDQGLQFLIQYYNGEERAKGNILERFSAQQFPDLHSELNLSSLELGDSALYFCASSVQGVIAGELFFGEGSRLTVL.

As concerns this clone: An end of the junction does not agree with germline; a read error may underlie this. The chain joins TRBV20-1 to TRBJ2-7; 12 positions match TRBD2. CDR1 and CDR2 from the germline V gene are DFQATT and SNEGSKA (reference sequence). This CDR3 is built from 15 residues. CDR3 DNA: TGCAGTTCTAGAGCCTCTAGCGGGAGGGCCTCGGAGCAGCACTTC. Protein sequence: CSSRASSGRASEQHF.

This clone was detected many times. This chain uses TRBV7-8 with TRBJ1-4; D might be TRBD1 (6 bases). The CDR3 totals 12 residues. CDR1 and CDR2 from the germline V gene are SGHVS and FQNEAQ. The ends were cut back, 3 bases at V and 8 bases at J, with 7 bases in the middle. CDR3 DNA sequence: TGTGCCAGCAGCTTGGACAGAGAAAAACTGTTTTTT. Its translation is CASSLDREKLFF. Filled out from reference TRBV7-8 and TRBJ1-4, the complete variable domain reads GAGVSQSPRYKVAKRGQDVALRCDPISGHVSLFWYQQALGQGPEFLTYFQNEAQLDKSGLPSDRFFAERPEGSVSTLKIQRTQQEDSAVYLCASSLDREKLFFGSGTQLSVL.